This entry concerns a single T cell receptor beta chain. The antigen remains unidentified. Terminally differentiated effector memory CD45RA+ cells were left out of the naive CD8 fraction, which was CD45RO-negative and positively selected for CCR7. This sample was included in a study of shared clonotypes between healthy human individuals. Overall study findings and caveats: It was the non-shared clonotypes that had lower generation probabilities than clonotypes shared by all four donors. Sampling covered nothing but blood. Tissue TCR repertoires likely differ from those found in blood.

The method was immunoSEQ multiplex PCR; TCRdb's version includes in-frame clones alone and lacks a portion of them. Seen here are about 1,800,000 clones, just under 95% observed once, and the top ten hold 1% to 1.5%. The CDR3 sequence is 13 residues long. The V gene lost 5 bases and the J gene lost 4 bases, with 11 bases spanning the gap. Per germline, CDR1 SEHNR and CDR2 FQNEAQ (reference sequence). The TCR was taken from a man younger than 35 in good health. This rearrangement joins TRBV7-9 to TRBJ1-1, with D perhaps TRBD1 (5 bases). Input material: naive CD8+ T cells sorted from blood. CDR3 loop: CASSLGGITEAFF. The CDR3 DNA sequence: TGTGCCAGCAGCCTGGGGGGAATCACTGAAGCTTTCTTT.